The 4 T cell receptor beta chains below come from one sample, sequenced in a study of blood T cell repertoires in COVID-19. Clones were read by immunoSEQ multiplex PCR, and TCRdb kept only the in-frame ones, dropping some. The data contain 70,000 to 95,000 clones, 75% to 90% of them singletons. Sequenced sample: peripheral blood. These receptors were taken from a human donor in a cohort sampled during active COVID-19.

The chain is built from TRBV6-5 and TRBJ2-1; 13 bases map to TRBD2. Germline CDR1 MNHEY, CDR2 SVGAGI. V lost 5 bases and J lost 10; bases outside the gene matches: 8. The CDR3 runs to 15 residues. Written as DNA, the CDR3 is TGTGCCAGCAGTCCCAGACTAGCGGGGGGAGGCGAGCAGTTCTTC. Residues: CASSPRLAGGGEQFF.

The CDR3 protein is CASSVDRNYGYTF. The CDR3 nucleotides are TGTGCCAGCAGCGTTGACAGAAACTATGGCTACACCTTC. The chain joins TRBV5-8 to TRBJ1-2; D might be TRBD1 (5 bases). The germline V gene encodes CDR1 SGHTS and CDR2 YDEGEE. V was clipped by 4 bases and J by 2 bases, with 9 bases between them. CDR3 size: 13 residues.

The chain recombines TRBV19 with TRBJ2-5, with 10 bases lining up with TRBD1. Losses at the gene ends were 3 bases for V and 5 bases for J; bases not matched to a gene: 3. This CDR3 is 14 amino acids long. CDR1 and CDR2 from the germline V gene are LNHDA and SQIVND (reference sequence). CDR3 amino acids: CASSMGQGWETQYF. The CDR3 nucleotides read TGTGCCAGTAGTATGGGACAGGGGTGGGAGACCCAGTACTTC.

The CDR3 DNA reads as TGCGCCAGCAGCTTGTCCGCAGGGGGCTTTTACGAGCAGTACTTC. It codes for CASSLSAGGFYEQYF. This chain connects TRBV5-1 to TRBJ2-7, with 8 nucleotides matching TRBD1. The germline CDR1 and CDR2 sequences are SGHRS and YFSETQ. Germline trimming cut 1 base from V and 4 bases from J; bases unmatched to any gene: 7. This CDR3 contains 15 residues.